The entry below gives a single T cell receptor (beta chain) sequence along with its context. The data stem from a study of cytomegalovirus exposure and HLA in healthy donors. PCR used 60 Vbeta primers and 13 Jbeta primers. Assay: immunoSEQ multiplex PCR; the TCRdb copy retains only in-frame clones and omits some. The sample lists 210,000 or so clones; over 60% were seen once. Germline-derived CDR1 and CDR2 are SGHDT and YYEEEE. The CDR3 length is 16 residues. Trimming took 5 bases from V and 1 from J; bases not matched to a gene: 11. The chain combines TRBV5-6 with TRBJ1-1, with TRBD1 matching 7 bases. This sequence was found in a woman in her 30s in good health and CMV-seropositive. Source material: PBMCs. The CDR3 spells CASSLYGTDKNTEAFF. The DNA of the CDR3 is TGTGCCAGCAGTCTCTACGGGACAGACAAGAACACTGAAGCTTTCTTT.